This note documents a single T cell receptor (beta chain) sequence. This specimen belongs to a study of control samples from healthy donors and cancer patients. This table comes from immunoSEQ multiplex PCR, and its TCRdb copy is limited to in-frame clones, with some not included. The table lists some 80,000 clones, about 90% of them singletons, with about 1.9% in the top ten. The CDR3 covers 15 residues. Germline-derived CDR1 and CDR2 are SNHLY and FYNNEI. Trimming shortened V by 4 bases and J by 0 bases, and 9 bases separated the two germline ends. This chain joins TRBV2 and TRBJ1-4; D gene ambiguous. The sample taken for sequencing was PBMCs. The origin of this receptor is an older woman with head and neck cancer. In DNA, the CDR3 is TGTGCCAGCAGTGGATCAGGAGCAACTAATGAAAAACTGTTTTTT. Protein product: CASSGSGATNEKLFF.